A selection of T cell receptor beta chains follows, all from one sample in a study of T and B cells in COVID-19 patients. TCRdb reprocessed the multiplex PCR reads via MiXCR and lists one record per CDR3 protein. Of 20,000 to 25,000 distinct CDR3 sequences listed, approximately 30% are singletons. Sequenced sample: blood. These receptors all come from a human donor who had recovered from COVID-19. The CDR3 runs from the conserved cysteine through the conserved F or W. Fields, in order: D gene, J gene, V gene, clone size, CDR3 DNA, CDR3 protein. The D gene is left open where the match is weak. Rows give clone size only sometimes, using once, few, many, or a class for an expanded clone.

d_gene: NA; j_gene: TRBJ2-7; v_gene: TRBV20-1; abundance: NA; CDR3nt: TGCAGTGCTGAAAGACCCCAGGGGACCCACGAGCAGTACTTC; CDR3aa: CSAERPQGTHEQYF
d_gene: NA; j_gene: TRBJ2-5; v_gene: TRBV4-2; abundance: once; CDR3nt: TGTGCCAGCAGCCAAGAACTGGAGTACCAAGAGACCCAGTACTTC; CDR3aa: CASSQELEYQETQYF
d_gene: TRBD1; j_gene: TRBJ1-5; v_gene: TRBV5-5; abundance: NA; CDR3nt: TGTGCCAGCAGCCAGCGGGACAGCAATAGCAATCAGCCCCAGCATTTT; CDR3aa: CASSQRDSNSNQPQHF
d_gene: TRBD1; j_gene: TRBJ2-5; v_gene: TRBV24-1; abundance: NA; CDR3nt: TGTGCCACCAGTGATCCCCTGGACAGGGGGCGCGGGGGAGAGACCCAGTACTTC; CDR3aa: CATSDPLDRGRGGETQYF
d_gene: TRBD1; j_gene: TRBJ2-7; v_gene: TRBV6-1; abundance: NA; CDR3nt: TGTGCCACCCAGGACAGGAAAACCTACGAGCAGTACTTC; CDR3aa: CATQDRKTYEQYF
d_gene: TRBD1; j_gene: TRBJ2-5; v_gene: TRBV5-4; abundance: many; CDR3nt: TGTGCCAGCAGCCTCGGGACAGGCCAAGAGACCCAGTACTTC; CDR3aa: CASSLGTGQETQYF
d_gene: NA; j_gene: TRBJ2-7; v_gene: TRBV27; abundance: many; CDR3nt: TGTGCCAGCAGTTTATCGGGGGTCTCCTACGAGCAGTACTTC; CDR3aa: CASSLSGVSYEQYF
d_gene: TRBD1; j_gene: TRBJ2-3; v_gene: TRBV14; abundance: NA; CDR3nt: TGTGCCAGCAGCCAGGGGACAGGTAGTAAGCAGTATTTT; CDR3aa: CASSQGTGSKQYF
d_gene: NA; j_gene: TRBJ1-1; v_gene: TRBV5-1; abundance: few; CDR3nt: TGCGCCAGCAGCTGGGGGGGTAGGGCCACTGAAGCTTTCTTT; CDR3aa: CASSWGGRATEAFF
d_gene: TRBD2; j_gene: TRBJ2-2; v_gene: TRBV11-3; abundance: NA; CDR3nt: TGTGCCAGCAGCGACAGACTAGCGGGGGGGTCGAACACCGGGGAGCTGTTTTTT; CDR3aa: CASSDRLAGGSNTGELFF
d_gene: NA; j_gene: TRBJ1-1; v_gene: TRBV18; abundance: NA; CDR3nt: TGTGCCAGCTCACCGGACAGTCAGAACACTGAAGCTTTCTTT; CDR3aa: CASSPDSQNTEAFF
d_gene: TRBD1; j_gene: TRBJ1-5; v_gene: TRBV20-1; abundance: NA; CDR3nt: TGCAGTGCTACGCGACAGGGAATAAGCCCTCAGCCCCAGCATTTT; CDR3aa: CSATRQGISPQPQHF
d_gene: NA; j_gene: TRBJ2-7; v_gene: TRBV19; abundance: medium-sized; CDR3nt: TGTGCCAGTAGTATGTCGCGAGACAGCTCCTACGAGCAGTACTTC; CDR3aa: CASSMSRDSSYEQYF
d_gene: TRBD2; j_gene: TRBJ2-5; v_gene: TRBV6-1; abundance: many; CDR3nt: TGTGCCAGTAGAGCGGGGGGCCGAGAGACCCAGTACTTC; CDR3aa: CASRAGGRETQYF
d_gene: TRBD1; j_gene: TRBJ1-3; v_gene: TRBV19; abundance: many; CDR3nt: TGTGCCAGTAGACAGGGGAGAAACACCATATATTTT; CDR3aa: CASRQGRNTIYF
d_gene: TRBD2; j_gene: TRBJ2-5; v_gene: TRBV20-1; abundance: NA; CDR3nt: TGCAGTGCTAGAACCGGGACTAGGAGAGGCGAGACCCAGTACTTC; CDR3aa: CSARTGTRRGETQYF
d_gene: TRBD1; j_gene: TRBJ2-3; v_gene: TRBV6-5; abundance: NA; CDR3nt: TGTGCCAGCAAGTCCGGGACAGGGCACGCAGATACGCAGTATTTT; CDR3aa: CASKSGTGHADTQYF